This T cell receptor beta chain was identified during a study of human T cells and chemical hapten exposure (dated by TCRdb to 2020 to 2022). In the study overall: For sensitization, 2% DPC in acetone was applied to a 2 cm by 2 cm area of upper inner arm skin. Patient blood was sampled pre-sensitization (week 0) and at 2, 6 and about 24 weeks after DPC sensitization. For TCR sequencing, blood came from 25 to 35 alopecia patients at anywhere from one to four time points (pre-sensitization, 2, 6 and 24 weeks). Patch testing was performed on the upper back with Finn chambers containing 0.01% DPC, and the patch tests were scored after 6 days according to International Contact Dermatitis Research Group standards. Throughout the study period of 20 to 30 weeks, patients also received therapeutic DPC doses to the scalp every week. Most of the patients in the cohort were female, and the cohort covered alopecia areata with under or over 50% scalp involvement, alopecia totalis and alopecia universalis. In alopecia patients, the study followed how the peripheral blood TCR repertoire changed in vivo over primary and secondary sensitization to diphenylcyclopropenone (DPC), a hapten. Libraries were combined into a pool for sequencing, and differences in TCR yield between samples came mainly from small differences in library volumes within the pool. Here is what the overall study found, with its caveats: Expanded TCRs formed significantly more large CDR3 similarity clusters than pre-sensitization or healthy control sets, consistent with antigen-driven responses. The number of TCRs above 1 in 1000 frequency did not change with DPC sensitization; there was no evidence of global repertoire structure alterations. Patch test score correlated positively with the number of PT1 expanded TCRs, reaching significance at thresholds 8, 16 and 32 but not at 4. All patients had alopecia, a presumed autoimmune disease, so their immune response might differ from that of healthy individuals. After repeated subsampling, changes were observed in the strength of the expansion versus patch-test correlation and in the threshold at which the correlation became significant.

The CDR3 runs 15 amino acids, cysteine and phenylalanine included. The sequence is cut down to CDR3 DNA, 45 bases in frame from base 1. The germline V gene yields SGHRS for CDR1 and YFSETQ for CDR2. At the junction V is shortened by 4 bases and J by 4 bases, with 18 bases in between. Preparation of the library involved RACE. Sequenced on a NextSeq 500. Library preparation attached unique molecular identifiers to individual cDNA molecules for quantitative, reproducible TCR counting. Both TCR alpha and TCR beta chains were sequenced from each blood RNA sample. The original methods were these. A median of around 96,000 TCRs per sample was observed, with a range of about 23,224 to 690,600. The Decombinator software suite was used to annotate the V, J and CDR3 of the TCR reads. For PS versus PT1 abundance plots, all samples were subsampled to the same number of TCRs (28,000). TCRs were defined as expanded if absent before sensitization and observed at least eight times at the 2-week time point. TCRdb reworked the public reads: Q25 trimming with fastp, MiXCR clone assembly, productive beta chains retained. When rows share a CDR3 protein, they turn into one entry using the most common DNA and genes. The V and J calls and clone size come from TCRdb's table, not from the authors' own analysis. The sample includes fewer than 400,000 distinct CDR3 sequences, with 6% to 8.5% observed a single time. 8.4% of the sample comes from the top ten.

The time point label here, explained by the study, means: patch test 1, 2 weeks after DPC sensitization. The treatment or condition tag for this specimen amounts to: therapeutic diphenylcyclopropenone sensitization with weekly scalp DPC. At every patch-test visit, the blood draw took place before the patch test was put on. Patients were considered eligible if aged 18 to 70, diagnosed with alopecia and deemed suitable for DPC therapy, and patients were excluded if pregnant. Unfractionated whole blood was collected in Tempus Blood RNA tubes, and total RNA was extracted from that blood. This clonotype was seen only a few times. Its antigen is currently not known. Base qualities are missing; no much larger clone stands one base away.

The rearranged segments are TRBV5-1 and TRBJ2-7, and possibly TRBD1, on 6 matching bases. The source was whole blood, collected in connection with sensitization to the hapten diphenylcyclopropenone (DPC). This TCR was sampled from a young woman with alopecia areata. Some clones in this sample may be carry-over from other donors' samples. The base sequence is TGCGCCAGCAGCCCCGGACAGCCGAACCGTTACGAGCAGTACTTC. It encodes CASSPGQPNRYEQYF. When the CDR3 is completed using the reference TRBV5-1 and TRBJ2-7 genes on either side, the full variable domain is KAGVTQTPRYLIKTRGQQVTLSCSPISGHRSVSWYQQTPGQGLQFLFEYFSETQRNKGNFPGRFSGRQFSNSRSEMNVSTLELGDSALYLCASSPGQPNRYEQYFGPGTRLTVT.